This TCR beta chain was recorded in a study of T cell responses to AZD1222 COVID-19 vaccine. Repertoires were generated with immunoSEQ multiplex PCR, while TCRdb's copy carries only in-frame clones and drops some. The profile shows roughly 180,000 clones, about nine tenths of them singletons. There are 15 residues in the CDR3. Trimming left V 4 bases short and J 7 bases short, with 17 bases between. Germline loops: CDR1 MNHEY, CDR2 SVGEGT. The receptor was isolated from an adult who received the AZD1222 COVID-19 vaccine. The chain is built from TRBV6-2 or TRBV6-3 and TRBJ1-5, with D possibly TRBD1 on 5 matching bases. Sample: peripheral blood, taken 28 days after the second AZD1222 dose. The DNA for the CDR3 is TGTGCCAGCAGTTCCCTACCGGGACTCAAACAGCCCCAGCATTTT. Protein: CASSSLPGLKQPQHF.